The rows below give T cell receptor beta chains drawn from one sample of a study of T cell changes during pregnancy in multiple sclerosis. Here immunoSEQ multiplex PCR was the method, and the copy in TCRdb shows in-frame clones only, minus some. The data show tens of thousands of clones, more than 85% seen once. Here the sequenced sample was CD8+ T cells from peripheral blood mononuclear cells, taken in the first trimester of pregnancy. The receptors originated from a female donor with multiple sclerosis, enrolled in a pregnancy study. The CDR3 runs from the conserved cysteine through the conserved F or W. Fields, in order: CDR3 DNA, CDR3 protein, D gene, J gene, clone size, V gene. The D gene is left open where the match is weak. Only part of the rows carry a size: once, few, many, or a class if the clone is expanded.

TGTGCCAGCAGCTTAGGGCGGAACCCATCCGCTGAAGCTTTCTTT | CASSLGRNPSAEAFF | NA | TRBJ1-1 | once | TRBV13
TGTGCCAGTAGTCTCGTGGGGGGACGCACAGATACGCAGTATTTT | CASSLVGGRTDTQYF | NA | TRBJ2-3 | NA | TRBV19
TGTGCCAGCTCACCCAGGGCAGGGGGCTTCTACAATGAGCAGTTCTTC | CASSPRAGGFYNEQFF | TRBD1 | TRBJ2-1 | NA | TRBV18
TGTGCCAGCAGCCCGACAGGGTGGGCCTACGAGCAGTACTTC | CASSPTGWAYEQYF | TRBD1 | TRBJ2-7 | NA | TRBV14
TGTGCCAGCATCACCACAGGGGGCCCCTACGAGCAGTACTTC | CASITTGGPYEQYF | TRBD1 | TRBJ2-7 | NA | TRBV5-6
TGTGCCAGCAGACCGGGACAGCAGAATTCACCCCTCCACTTT | CASRPGQQNSPLHF | TRBD1 | TRBJ1-6 | once | TRBV6-5
TGTGCCAGCAGCCCGACGGGGTTCCCTCAAGAGACCCAGTACTTC | CASSPTGFPQETQYF | NA | TRBJ2-5 | NA | TRBV9
TGTGCCAGCAGCTTAGCCGTTAACTATGGCTACACCTTC | CASSLAVNYGYTF | NA | TRBJ1-2 | NA | TRBV7-9
TGTGCCAGCAGTTCCGGGACAGGGGTGACCGGGGAGCTGTTTTTT | CASSSGTGVTGELFF | TRBD1 | TRBJ2-2 | NA | TRBV7-3
TGTGCCAGCAGTTACGGCGGCGAAGAGACCCAGTACTTC | CASSYGGEETQYF | NA | TRBJ2-5 | NA | TRBV6-5
TGCGCCAGCAGTAATCCCGGGACAGGGGACCCATTCTACTCCTACGAGCAGTACTTC | CASSNPGTGDPFYSYEQYF | TRBD1 | TRBJ2-7 | once | TRBV10-2
TGTGCCAGCAGCTGGGGGGGCAGCAATAATTCACCCCTCCACTTT | CASSWGGSNNSPLHF | NA | TRBJ1-6 | NA | TRBV5-6
TGTGCCAGCGTCAAGCTCATGAACACTGAAGCTTTCTTT | CASVKLMNTEAFF | NA | TRBJ1-1 | NA | TRBV7-9
TGTGCCAGCAGTGAAGCGGAGGGGACGGGCAATCAGCCCCAGCATTTT | CASSEAEGTGNQPQHF | NA | TRBJ1-5 | few | TRBV6-1
TGTGCCACCAGCAGAGATTTGTCCACGGGGGTCACAGATACGCAGTATTTT | CATSRDLSTGVTDTQYF | NA | TRBJ2-3 | NA | TRBV15
TGCGCCAGCAGCCCCCTTGGGCTCTCGAACGAGCAGTACTTC | CASSPLGLSNEQYF | NA | TRBJ2-7 | NA | TRBV4-1
TGTGCCAGCAGTTCGGGACTAGCGGAACCTTTTGATACGCAGTATTTT | CASSSGLAEPFDTQYF | TRBD2 | TRBJ2-3 | NA | TRBV6-5
TGTGCCAGCAATATAGACGGGGGGGCGAGCACAGATACGCAGTATTTT | CASNIDGGASTDTQYF | TRBD2 | TRBJ2-3 | once | TRBV2
TGCAGCGTGGGGGGGACCGGATCTGAAGCTTTCTTT | CSVGGTGSEAFF | NA | TRBJ1-1 | NA | TRBV29-1
TGTGCCAGCAGCCGTGACGGGGGCGGGGGCCAGCAGTACTTC | CASSRDGGGGQQYF | NA | TRBJ2-7 | few | TRBV6-4
TGTGCCAGCAGCGACCGAAACAGGGGAAACGAGCAGTTCTTC | CASSDRNRGNEQFF | TRBD1 | TRBJ2-1 | NA | TRBV9
TGCGCCAGCAGCTTGGAGGGGGGGGCCCTCGAAAAACTGTTTTTT | CASSLEGGALEKLFF | NA | TRBJ1-4 | NA | TRBV5-1
TGTGCCAGCAGCGTAGGGGGCTATCAGCCCCAGCATTTT | CASSVGGYQPQHF | NA | TRBJ1-5 | NA | TRBV9
TGTGCCAGCAGTGAGGCAGGGTGGCAGCCCCAGCATTTT | CASSEAGWQPQHF | NA | TRBJ1-5 | few | TRBV2
TGTGCCAGCAGCATCGGGTTCTCCTACGAGCAGTACTTC | CASSIGFSYEQYF | NA | TRBJ2-7 | NA | TRBV7-8
TGTGCCAGCAGTGAAACGGGGGGGTTGAATGAGCAGTTCTTC | CASSETGGLNEQFF | TRBD2 | TRBJ2-1 | NA | TRBV2
TGTGCCACCAGCAGTCCCTCCCGGCGGCAGCGGCAGCATTCACCCCTCCACTTT | CATSSPSRRQRQHSPLHF | NA | TRBJ1-6 | NA | TRBV15
TGTGCCAGCTCACCGAGGCCGGCTTACAATGAGCAGTTCTTC | CASSPRPAYNEQFF | NA | TRBJ2-1 | NA | TRBV18
TGTGCCAGCTCAGCAGGGGGCGAGAGAGGCTACACCTTC | CASSAGGERGYTF | TRBD1 | TRBJ1-2 | NA | TRBV18
TGTGCCAGCAGCTCGGAACAGGCTCCCACTGAAGCTTTCTTT | CASSSEQAPTEAFF | NA | TRBJ1-1 | NA | TRBV5-4
TGTGCCAGCAGCACACCAGGGGACATGAACACTGAAGCTTTCTTT | CASSTPGDMNTEAFF | NA | TRBJ1-1 | NA | TRBV7-8
TGTGCCAGCAGCCCCTGGCGGGGGGGGCCGGGTGAGACCCAGTACTTC | CASSPWRGGPGETQYF | TRBD2 | TRBJ2-5 | once | TRBV7-9
TGTGCCAGCAGTGAAGATGAGACACCAGAACGGGATACGCAGTATTTT | CASSEDETPERDTQYF | NA | TRBJ2-3 | NA | TRBV6-1
TGTGCCAGCAGTGTAAATAGATGGTTTGGAGGGGAAGGCTACACCTTC | CASSVNRWFGGEGYTF | NA | TRBJ1-2 | NA | TRBV25-1
TGTGCCAGCAGTGATGGGCCGGGGAATGAGCAGTTCTTC | CASSDGPGNEQFF | NA | TRBJ2-1 | NA | TRBV6-1